What follows are 18 T cell receptor beta chains derived from one specimen sequenced in a study of regulatory T cells in long-lasting Graves disease. Time point of the sample: persistent/refractory GD, antithyroid drugs over 5 years with positive TRAb. From PBMCs, RNA was extracted and then used to make the TCR library. In building TCR beta libraries, iRepertoire HTBI primers were used together with Arm-PCR of CDR3 regions. TCRdb processed the multiplex PCR reads anew with MiXCR; each CDR3 protein has one entry. The table has 400,000 to 450,000 distinct CDR3 sequences, around 20% seen once. The sample here was peripheral blood mononuclear cells (PBMCs), taken when the disease was refractory, from a patient treated with antithyroid drugs. These receptors were obtained from a female donor with Graves disease.

The chain links TRBV18 to TRBJ2-2, with 13 bases identical to TRBD2. V gave up 5 bases and J gave up 6 bases; unmatched junction bases: 6. CDR1 is KGHSH and CDR2 is LQKENI in the germline V gene. This CDR3 region has 16 residues. As DNA, the CDR3 is TGTGCCAGCTCAGGCGGACTAGCGGGAGCCCCCGGGGAGCTGTTTTTT. It translates to CASSGGLAGAPGELFF. Drawing the rest from reference TRBV18 and TRBJ2-2, the complete variable domain is NAGVMQNPRHLVRRRGQEARLRCSPMKGHSHVYWYRQLPEEGLKFMVYLQKENIIDESGMPKERFSAEFPKEGPSILRIQQVVRGDSAAYFCASSGGLAGAPGELFFGEGSRLTVL.

This clonotype was observed a handful of times. The chain recombines TRBV20-1 with TRBJ2-7; D is ambiguous. Germline CDR1 DFQATT, CDR2 SNEGSKA (reference sequence). The CDR3 spans 14 residues. Trimming left V 4 bases short and J 0 bases short, with 13 bases between. The CDR3 sequence is CSATNTRSSYEQYF. The CDR3 coding sequence is TGCAGTGCTACAAACACCAGGAGCTCCTACGAGCAGTACTTC.

About this clonotype itself: This sequence may be a read error, since a much larger clone differs from it by one base. The chain employs TRBV15 and TRBJ2-5; D remains ambiguous. The germline V gene encodes CDR1 LNHNV and CDR2 YYDKDF (reference sequence). The V and J ends lost 2 bases and 3 bases respectively, with 16 bases between them. CDR3 length equals 16 residues. The CDR3 DNA reads TGTGCCACCAGCAGATCCACAGTAGGGCCCGAAGAGACCCAGTACTTC. Its translation is CATSRSTVGPEETQYF. Looking up the rest from reference TRBV15 and TRBJ2-5 gives the full variable domain: DAMVIQNPRYQVTQFGKPVTLSCSQTLNHNVMYWYQQKSSQAPKLLFHYYDKDFNNEADTPDNFQSRRPNTSFCFLDIRSPGLGDTAMYLCATSRSTVGPEETQYFGPGTRLLVL.

In this sample, this clonotype turned up once. The CDR3 end shows no conserved phenylalanine or tryptophan, and so a read error is likely. V and J are TRBV6-1 and TRBJ1-2; no clear D gene. Deletions cut 2 bases from V and 4 bases from J, with 14 bases between. This CDR3 has 15 amino acids. Germline V gene sequence: CDR1 MNHNS, CDR2 SASEGT. This CDR3 is CASSEYPWGSYGYTL. In DNA, the CDR3 is TGTGCCAGCAGTGAATACCCCTGGGGAAGCTATGGCTACACCCTC.

V gene TRBV7-9 combines with J gene TRBJ2-7; 7 nucleotides align to TRBD1. This CDR3 is 15 amino acids long. After removal of 5 bases from V and 2 bases from J, the junction contained 9 bases not matched to a gene. CDR1 and CDR2 from the germline V gene are SEHNR and FQNEAQ (reference sequence). The CDR3 sequence: CASSQNRGSTYEQYF. CDR3 coding DNA: TGTGCCAGCAGCCAGAACAGGGGTAGCACCTACGAGCAGTACTTC.

This clonotype was recorded many times. This chain connects TRBV30 to TRBJ1-1; no reliable D call. The V end lost 1 base, the J end lost 2 bases, and 11 bases lay between the germline ends. The CDR3 is 14 amino acids. Germline V gene sequence: CDR1 GTSNPN, CDR2 SVGIG (reference sequence). The CDR3 DNA sequence: TGTGCCTGGAGTGGTCTGGGTTTCAACACTGAAGCTTTCTTT. As protein: CAWSGLGFNTEAFF.

The chain carries TRBV10-3 and TRBJ2-7; tentatively, D is TRBD1 or TRBD2 (6 bases each). V was shortened by 8 bases and J by 6 bases, with 20 bases between the two germline ends. The CDR3 runs to 14 residues. Germline V gene sequence: CDR1 ENHRY, CDR2 SYGVKD. CDR3 loop: CAISPGATGSEQYF. CDR3 sequence (DNA): TGTGCCATCTCCCCGGGAGCAACAGGGTCCGAGCAGTACTTC.

This clonotype was recorded many times. The chain couples TRBV2 to TRBJ2-5, with D uncertain. Per germline, CDR1 SNHLY and CDR2 FYNNEI. Trimming removed 6 bases at V and 5 bases at J, with 13 bases between. This CDR3 region has 13 residues. For the CDR3, the DNA is TGTGCCAGCAGGGTAAATACCCGGGAGACCCAGTACTTC. Protein product: CASRVNTRETQYF.

This clonotype was seen many times. The chain combines TRBV7-8 with TRBJ2-7, with TRBD1 matching over 8 bases. The CDR3 spans 14 residues. The V gene end was trimmed by 5 bases and the J gene end by 7 bases; junction bases not matched to a gene: 10. In germline, CDR1 is SGHVS, CDR2 FQNEAQ. CDR3 loop: CASSTRQGLGEQYF. CDR3 in DNA: TGTGCCAGCAGCACGCGACAGGGGTTAGGGGAGCAGTACTTC.

This chain connects TRBV30 to TRBJ1-6; no definite D call. The CDR3 is made up of 15 amino acids. V shed 0 bases and J shed 7 bases, with 13 bases lying between them. In germline, CDR1 is GTSNPN, CDR2 SVGIG (reference sequence). CDR3 residues: CAWSVHELSNSPLHF. The CDR3 nucleotides are TGTGCCTGGAGTGTACATGAGCTCTCGAATTCACCCCTCCACTTT.

At least ten counts were recorded for this clonotype. The gene calls are TRBV20-1 and TRBJ1-5; D remains unclear. Germline lookup yields CDR1 DFQATT and CDR2 SNEGSKA (reference sequence). The CDR3 spans 13 residues. Between the trimmed V and J ends, which lost 1 base and 6 bases, there was a span of 10 bases. CDR3: CSARGSLVQPQHF. The CDR3 DNA sequence: TGCAGTGCTAGAGGAAGCCTTGTTCAGCCCCAGCATTTT.

This chain joins TRBV29-1 and TRBJ1-2; 8 nucleotides match TRBD1. Germline CDR1 and CDR2: SQVTM and ANQGSEA. V shed 3 bases and J 5 bases; nucleotides not matched to a gene: 5. The CDR3 is 13 amino acids. This CDR3 is CSVEVTGVYGYTF. The CDR3 DNA follows: TGCAGCGTTGAGGTGACAGGGGTGTATGGCTACACCTTC.

The chain is built from TRBV20-1 and TRBJ2-7; 7 bases match TRBD1. CDR3 length: 13 residues. V lost 7 bases and J lost 5; bases outside the gene matches: 11. In germline, CDR1 is DFQATT, CDR2 SNEGSKA (reference sequence). CDR3 in DNA: TGCAGTGTCCCGGGTAGGGGGCTCCACGAGCAGTACTTC. Its protein is CSVPGRGLHEQYF.

This clonotype was picked up many times. The chain carries TRBV12-3 or TRBV12-4 and TRBJ1-1; possibly TRBD1 for D (5 bases). The CDR3 consists of 17 residues. Trimming stripped 6 bases from V and 4 bases from J, with 24 bases between. The CDR3 DNA sequence: TGTGCCAGCAGCCCCTATGCCCTGACCTCAGGGAGCACTGAAGCTTTCTTT. It translates to CASSPYALTSGSTEAFF.

This clonotype was recorded at least ten times. This chain connects TRBV5-1 to TRBJ1-1; D unresolved. V lost 0 bases and J 2 bases, leaving 8 bases between the germline ends. Germline CDR1 reads SGHRS; CDR2 reads YFSETQ. CDR3 size: 14 residues. The CDR3 bases are TGCGCCAGCAGCTTGGATTCGGCAAACACTGAAGCTTTCTTT. It codes for CASSLDSANTEAFF.

As for this clonotype: One end of the junction fails to match germline, which may point to a read error. The chain carries TRBV5-6 and TRBJ2-3; 9 nucleotides match TRBD2. Germline CDR1 reads SGHDT; CDR2 reads YYEEEE. CDR3 length: 13 amino acids. The CDR3 loop is CASSLVMGLAGDF. The CDR3 DNA reads as TGTGCCAGCAGCTTGGTTATGGGACTAGCAGGGGATTTT.

This clonotype was counted between two and nine times. The chain combines TRBV18 with TRBJ1-1; 8 nucleotides align to TRBD1. Germline CDR1 and CDR2: KGHSH and LQKENI. Losses at the gene ends were 0 bases for V and 0 bases for J; bases not matched to a gene: 3. The CDR3 has 16 residues. CDR3 in DNA: TGTGCCAGCTCACCACCGCAGGGGGCTTTGAACACTGAAGCTTTCTTT. Its translation is CASSPPQGALNTEAFF.

This clonotype came up a few times. The V call is TRBV28, the J call TRBJ1-2, with D unclear. The V gene lost 1 base and the J gene lost 6 bases, with 15 bases spanning the gap. The CDR3 totals 15 residues. The germline V gene encodes CDR1 MDHEN and CDR2 SYDVKM. The CDR3 protein is CASSLFPGLGNGYTF. The CDR3 coding sequence is TGTGCCAGCAGTTTATTTCCGGGCCTCGGAAATGGCTACACCTTC.